This note documents a single TCR beta chain sequence. Its antigen remains unidentified. Measured with immunoSEQ multiplex PCR; TCRdb has only the in-frame clones, and not every one. Among 98,000 or so clones, about 79% were seen once, and the ten largest hold roughly 1.5%. These data come from a study of OX40 agonist ivuxolimab in advanced cancers. Study results and caveats: The study found that CD8+ T cells averaged more expanded clones than CD4+. Expanded peripheral T cells had an undetermined antigen specificity.

The clonotype originates from an adult with an advanced solid tumor such as melanoma, head and neck, liver or kidney cancer. The sequenced sample was CD4+ or CD8+ T cells sorted from blood, obtained in a trial of the OX40 agonist ivuxolimab.

The CDR3 coding sequence is TGCAGCGTTGGAGGTAGCGGGAGGGAGACCCAGTACTTC. Protein product: CSVGGSGRETQYF. V and J are TRBV29-1 and TRBJ2-5, with 10 bases that match TRBD2. V trimming: 4 bases; J trimming: 5 bases; junction bases outside the gene matches: 4. CDR3 size: 13 residues. Germline V gene lookup returns CDR1 SQVTM and CDR2 ANQGSEA.